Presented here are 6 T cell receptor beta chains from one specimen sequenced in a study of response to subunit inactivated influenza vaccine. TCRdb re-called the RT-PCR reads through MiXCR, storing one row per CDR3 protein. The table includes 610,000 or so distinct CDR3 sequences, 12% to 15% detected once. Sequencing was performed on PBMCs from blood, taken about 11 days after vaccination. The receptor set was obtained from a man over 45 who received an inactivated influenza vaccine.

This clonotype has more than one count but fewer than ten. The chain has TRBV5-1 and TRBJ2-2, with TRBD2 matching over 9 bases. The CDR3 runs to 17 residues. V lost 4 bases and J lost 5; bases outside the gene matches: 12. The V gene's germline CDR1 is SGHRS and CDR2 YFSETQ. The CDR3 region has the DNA TGCGCCAGCAGCCCATTAGCGGGGGCCTCAGGGACCGGGGAGCTGTTTTTT. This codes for CASSPLAGASGTGELFF. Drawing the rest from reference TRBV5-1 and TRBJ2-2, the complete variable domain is KAGVTQTPRYLIKTRGQQVTLSCSPISGHRSVSWYQQTPGQGLQFLFEYFSETQRNKGNFPGRFSGRQFSNSRSEMNVSTLELGDSALYLCASSPLAGASGTGELFFGEGSRLTVL.

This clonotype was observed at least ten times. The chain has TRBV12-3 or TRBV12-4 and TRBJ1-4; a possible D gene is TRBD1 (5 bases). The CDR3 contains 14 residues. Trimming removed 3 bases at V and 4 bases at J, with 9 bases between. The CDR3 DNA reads TGTGCCAGCAGTTTGAGGCAGGGTAATGAAAAACTGTTTTTT. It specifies CASSLRQGNEKLFF.

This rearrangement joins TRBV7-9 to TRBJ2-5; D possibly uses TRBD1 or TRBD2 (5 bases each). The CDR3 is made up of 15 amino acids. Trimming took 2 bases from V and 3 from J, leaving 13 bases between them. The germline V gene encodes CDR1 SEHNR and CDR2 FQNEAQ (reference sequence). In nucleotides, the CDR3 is TGTGCCAGCAGCTTACCGGGACGAGGGAAAGAGACCCAGTACTTC. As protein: CASSLPGRGKETQYF.

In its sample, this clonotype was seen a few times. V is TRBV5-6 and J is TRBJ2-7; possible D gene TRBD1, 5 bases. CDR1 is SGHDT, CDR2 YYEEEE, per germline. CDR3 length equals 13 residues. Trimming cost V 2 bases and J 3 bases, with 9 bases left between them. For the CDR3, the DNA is TGTGCCAGCAGCTTTCAGGGAAACTACGAGCAGTACTTC. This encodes CASSFQGNYEQYF.

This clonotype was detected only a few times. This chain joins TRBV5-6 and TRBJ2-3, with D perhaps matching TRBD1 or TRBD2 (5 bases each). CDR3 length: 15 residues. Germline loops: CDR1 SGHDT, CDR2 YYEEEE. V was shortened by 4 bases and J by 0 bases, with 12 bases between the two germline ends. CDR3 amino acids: CASSPLGVSTDTQYF. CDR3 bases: TGTGCCAGCAGCCCACTGGGGGTGAGCACAGATACGCAGTATTTT.

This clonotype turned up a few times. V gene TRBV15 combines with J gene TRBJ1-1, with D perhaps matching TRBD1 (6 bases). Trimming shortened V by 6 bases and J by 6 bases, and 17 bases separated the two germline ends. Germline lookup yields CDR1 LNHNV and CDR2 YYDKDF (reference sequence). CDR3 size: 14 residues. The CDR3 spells CATRLQGREPEAFF. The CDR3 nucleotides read TGTGCCACCAGACTACAGGGAAGGGAGCCTGAAGCTTTCTTT.